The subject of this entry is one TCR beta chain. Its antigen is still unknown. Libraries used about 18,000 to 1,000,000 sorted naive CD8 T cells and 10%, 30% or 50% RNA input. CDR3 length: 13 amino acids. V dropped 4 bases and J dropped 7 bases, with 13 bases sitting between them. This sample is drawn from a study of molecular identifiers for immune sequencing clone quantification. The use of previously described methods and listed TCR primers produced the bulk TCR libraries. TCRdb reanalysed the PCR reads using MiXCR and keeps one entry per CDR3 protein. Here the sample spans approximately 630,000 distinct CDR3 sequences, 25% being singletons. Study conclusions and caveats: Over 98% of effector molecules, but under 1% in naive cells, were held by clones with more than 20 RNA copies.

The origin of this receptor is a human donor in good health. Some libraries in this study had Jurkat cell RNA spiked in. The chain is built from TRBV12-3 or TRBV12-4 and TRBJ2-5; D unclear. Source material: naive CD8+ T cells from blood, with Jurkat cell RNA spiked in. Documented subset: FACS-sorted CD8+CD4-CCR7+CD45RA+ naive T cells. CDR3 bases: TGTGCCAGCAGTTCACTTAGTAAAGCGACCCAGTACTTC. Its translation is CASSSLSKATQYF.